This T cell receptor (beta chain) was sequenced during a study of cytomegalovirus exposure and HLA in healthy donors. Vbeta (60) and Jbeta (13) primers were used in the PCR. Some clones are missing from TCRdb's copy, which holds only in-frame ones; the method was immunoSEQ multiplex PCR. Its listing shows fewer than 200,000 clones. V gave up 0 bases and J gave up 0 bases, with 12 bases separating them. Germline V gene sequence: CDR1 LNHNV, CDR2 YYDKDF (reference sequence). The CDR3 runs 18 residues. The sample taken for sequencing was PBMCs. The clonotype was recovered from a young man in good health and CMV-seronegative. The chain has TRBV15 and TRBJ2-6, with D perhaps TRBD2 (6 bases). CDR3: CATSRDLGTFSGANVLTF. CDR3 DNA sequence: TGTGCCACCAGCAGAGATCTGGGGACTTTCTCTGGGGCCAACGTCCTGACTTTC. The whole variable domain, filled in from reference TRBV15 and TRBJ2-6, reads DAMVIQNPRYQVTQFGKPVTLSCSQTLNHNVMYWYQQKSSQAPKLLFHYYDKDFNNEADTPDNFQSRRPNTSFCFLDIRSPGLGDTAMYLCATSRDLGTFSGANVLTFGAGSRLTVL.